The TCR beta chain under discussion was sequenced for a study of CD4 T cells in relation to SARS-CoV-2 and coronaviruses. Before the COVID-19 pandemic, during about 2010-2018, CD4+ T cells were taken from unexposed donors. CD4+ T cells were isolated from the cells after 10 days of culture. As cell numbers allowed, unexposed-donor CD4+ T cells faced SARS-CoV-2 S/N and four cold-coronavirus spikes. Cultures received half-medium IL-2 refreshes on days 3 and 7. The CDR3 contains 16 residues. Germline assignment: CDR1 LNHDA and CDR2 SQIVND (reference sequence). V dropped 3 bases and J dropped 3 bases, with 16 bases sitting between them. Remarks on this clone: The antigen is undetermined.

Sequenced by immunoSEQ multiplex PCR; TCRdb stores in-frame clones only, minus some. The data show 26,000 or so clones, about 80% seen once. Specimen: CD4+ T cells from PBMCs, cultured in vitro. This sequence joins TRBV19 and TRBJ2-3; D is possibly TRBD2 (5 bases). The clonotype was recovered from a human donor in good health. In DNA, the CDR3 is TGTGCCAGTAGTATGGTGACTGGGAGACCTACAGATACGCAGTATTTT. It codes for CASSMVTGRPTDTQYF.